The rows below give T cell receptor beta chains drawn from one sample of a study of identical twins. One entry per CDR3 protein, called by TCRdb with MiXCR from the 5' RACE reads. Here the sample spans about 570,000 distinct CDR3 sequences, around 9.6% being singletons. This sample was also put to use in a study of yellow fever vaccine responses in identical twins.

The sample taken for sequencing was PBMCs. The receptor source for this set is a woman in her late teens or twenties in good health. Both conserved end residues are part of each CDR3. The D gene is left open where the match is weak. Size is omitted from some rows. Given values are once, few, many or a class for expanded clones.

D gene	J gene	V gene	CDR3 length	clone size	CDR3 protein	CDR3 DNA
.	TRBJ2-1	TRBV2	16	.	CASSVGFAQAYNEQFF	TGTGCCAGCAGTGTGGGTTTTGCGCAGGCCTACAATGAGCAGTTCTTC
.	TRBJ2-3	TRBV7-9	14	.	CASSLVPDTDTQYF	TGTGCCAGCAGCCTTGTTCCAGACACAGATACGCAGTATTTT
.	TRBJ2-5	TRBV29-1	11	.	CSGGADETQYF	TGCAGCGGTGGGGCAGACGAGACCCAGTACTTC
TRBD2	TRBJ2-7	TRBV6-1	17	.	CASSNGQGLAGAYEQYF	TGTGCCAGCAGCAACGGACAGGGACTAGCGGGAGCCTACGAGCAGTACTTC
TRBD1	TRBJ2-1	TRBV23-1	19	.	CASSHSTLIGDSSIHEQFF	TGCGCCAGCAGTCATTCCACCCTTATCGGGGACAGTTCTATCCATGAGCAGTTCTTC
TRBD2	TRBJ2-1	TRBV5-1	14	many	CASSSTSGGVEQFF	TGCGCCAGCAGCTCGACTAGCGGGGGGGTTGAGCAGTTCTTC
.	TRBJ2-7	TRBV7-2	15	few	CASSLVQGGNYEQYF	TGTGCCAGCAGCCTAGTGCAGGGGGGGAACTACGAGCAGTACTTC
.	TRBJ2-7	TRBV7-6	14	few	CASSFGGQDYEQYF	TGTGCCAGCAGCTTCGGGGGACAAGACTACGAGCAGTACTTC
.	TRBJ2-2	TRBV12-3/TRBV12-4	14	few	CASSKTRVAGELFF	TGTGCCAGCAGTAAAACCAGGGTGGCCGGGGAGCTGTTTTTT
TRBD2	TRBJ2-2	TRBV30	16	few	CAWSVRPSGSTGELFF	TGTGCCTGGAGTGTACGGCCTAGCGGGAGCACCGGGGAGCTGTTTTTT
TRBD2	TRBJ2-3	TRBV12-3/TRBV12-4	17	few	CASSLGEGLEPTDTQYF	TGTGCCAGCAGCCTCGGGGAGGGACTAGAGCCCACAGATACGCAGTATTTT
TRBD2	TRBJ2-6	TRBV28	17	few	CASSLTVAGAGANVLTF	TGTGCCAGCAGTTTGACCGTTGCGGGGGCTGGGGCCAACGTCCTGACTTTC
.	TRBJ2-7	TRBV20-1	14	.	CSARETGSSYEQYF	TGCAGTGCTAGAGAGACAGGAAGCTCCTACGAGCAGTACTTC
TRBD2	TRBJ2-3	TRBV29-1	14	many	CSSHSGGAPDTQYF	TGCAGCTCCCATAGCGGGGGGGCCCCAGATACGCAGTATTTT
.	TRBJ2-2	TRBV29-1	13	few	CSVDVGNTGELFF	TGCAGCGTTGATGTGGGGAACACCGGGGAGCTGTTTTTT
TRBD2	TRBJ2-5	TRBV4-3	16	.	CASSQDFLAGQETQYF	TGCGCCAGCAGCCAAGATTTCCTAGCGGGACAAGAGACCCAGTACTTC
TRBD2	TRBJ2-3	TRBV4-1	18	.	CASSQNALGLAGGDTQYF	TGCGCCAGCAGCCAAAATGCACTAGGACTAGCGGGAGGAGATACGCAGTATTTT
TRBD2	TRBJ2-3	TRBV10-3	15	few	CAISGAGELSDTQYF	TGTGCCATCAGTGGGGCGGGAGAATTGTCAGATACGCAGTATTTT
TRBD1	TRBJ2-3	TRBV12-3/TRBV12-4	16	few	CASSFGTAPSTDTQYF	TGTGCCAGCAGCTTCGGGACAGCCCCTAGCACAGATACGCAGTATTTT
.	TRBJ2-3	TRBV20-1	12	.	CSPQGSTDTQYF	TGCAGTCCTCAAGGCAGCACAGATACGCAGTATTTT
.	TRBJ2-7	TRBV29-1	13	many	CSAEVEGSYEQYF	TGCAGCGCTGAAGTTGAGGGCTCCTACGAGCAGTACTTC
TRBD2	TRBJ2-1	TRBV20-1	14	few	CSASVAGSYNEQFF	TGCAGTGCTTCCGTAGCGGGATCATACAATGAGCAGTTCTTC
.	TRBJ2-2	TRBV28	16	few	CASNHAEKTNTGELFF	TGTGCCAGCAATCACGCAGAGAAAACGAACACCGGGGAGCTGTTTTTT
.	TRBJ2-7	TRBV3-1	16	.	CASSLSGGGLSYEQYF	TGTGCCAGCAGCCTGAGTGGGGGAGGCCTCTCCTACGAGCAGTACTTC
TRBD1	TRBJ2-6	TRBV4-3	20	few	CASSQFQGTGGFSGANVLTF	TGCGCCAGCAGCCAATTTCAGGGGACAGGGGGGTTCTCTGGGGCCAACGTCCTGACTTTC
.	TRBJ2-6	TRBV11-3	15	.	CASGRSGSGANVLTF	TGTGCCAGCGGCCGTTCGGGGTCCGGGGCCAACGTCCTGACTTTC
.	TRBJ2-3	TRBV7-3	18	few	CASSPNVEEAFREDTQYF	TGTGCCAGCAGCCCCAACGTGGAAGAAGCGTTCAGGGAAGATACGCAGTATTTT
.	TRBJ1-6	TRBV12-3/TRBV12-4	14	many	CASSFRGVNSPLHF	TGTGCCAGCAGTTTCAGAGGGGTAAACTCACCCCTCCACTTT
TRBD2	TRBJ2-1	TRBV3-1	15	few	CASSQELAVYNEQFF	TGTGCCAGCAGCCAAGAACTAGCGGTATACAATGAGCAGTTCTTC
TRBD2	TRBJ2-7	TRBV7-2	15	many	CASSLEAGASYEQYF	TGTGCCAGCAGCTTAGAAGCGGGAGCGAGCTACGAGCAGTACTTC